A single sample is the source of the 5 T cell receptor beta chains below, sequenced in a study of blood T cell repertoires in COVID-19. TCRdb keeps only in-frame clones here, not all; method: immunoSEQ multiplex PCR. Of approximately 270,000 clones listed, approximately 85% are singletons. The source material was peripheral blood. The receptors were sampled from a woman in her seventies with acute or convalescent COVID-19.

This chain uses TRBV4-2 with TRBJ1-1, with 10 bases identical to TRBD1. V lost 3 bases, J lost 5 bases, and 9 bases stayed unmatched. This CDR3 is built from 16 residues. The germline V gene encodes CDR1 LGHNA and CDR2 YNFKEQ. The CDR3 region is CASSHPLGQGGTEAFF. In DNA, the CDR3 is TGTGCCAGCAGCCACCCCCTCGGACAGGGGGGGACTGAAGCTTTCTTT.

The rearrangement uses TRBV5-1 and TRBJ2-1, with TRBD2 matching 8 bases. The germline V gene encodes CDR1 SGHRS and CDR2 YFSETQ. The CDR3 spans 15 residues. V lost 3 bases and J lost 9; bases outside the gene matches: 11. In DNA form, the CDR3 reads TGCGCCAGCAGCTCGGGACTAGAAATGGTGGGTGAGCAGTTCTTC. It translates to CASSSGLEMVGEQFF.

The genes are TRBV24-1 and TRBJ2-1, with 11 positions matching TRBD1. Germline V gives CDR1 KGHDR, CDR2 SFDVKD. The CDR3 spans 16 residues. Trimming at V came to 5 bases and at J to 9 bases, leaving 11 bases not matched to a gene. CDR3 loop: CATSAGTGGNRGEQFF. CDR3 nucleotides: TGTGCCACCAGTGCGGGGACAGGGGGAAACCGGGGTGAGCAGTTCTTC.

J is TRBJ1-4 and V is TRBV30, with a tentative D call TRBD1 (6 bases). The germline V gene encodes CDR1 GTSNPN and CDR2 SVGIG (reference sequence). This CDR3 is built from 14 residues. The V and J ends lost 5 bases and 5 bases respectively, with 15 bases between them. CDR3 sequence reads: CAWARGGTNEKLFF. DNA for the CDR3: TGTGCCTGGGCCAGGGGAGGGACCAATGAAAAACTGTTTTTT.

This clone came up once. The chain links TRBV2 to TRBJ1-2; D remains unclear. Trimming shortened V by 3 bases and J by 3 bases, and 8 bases separated the two germline ends. Germline CDR1 is SNHLY and CDR2 is FYNNEI. The length of the CDR3 is 13 residues. The chain's CDR3 is CASSDTSDYGYTF. CDR3 DNA: TGTGCCAGCAGTGACACGTCGGACTATGGCTACACCTTC.